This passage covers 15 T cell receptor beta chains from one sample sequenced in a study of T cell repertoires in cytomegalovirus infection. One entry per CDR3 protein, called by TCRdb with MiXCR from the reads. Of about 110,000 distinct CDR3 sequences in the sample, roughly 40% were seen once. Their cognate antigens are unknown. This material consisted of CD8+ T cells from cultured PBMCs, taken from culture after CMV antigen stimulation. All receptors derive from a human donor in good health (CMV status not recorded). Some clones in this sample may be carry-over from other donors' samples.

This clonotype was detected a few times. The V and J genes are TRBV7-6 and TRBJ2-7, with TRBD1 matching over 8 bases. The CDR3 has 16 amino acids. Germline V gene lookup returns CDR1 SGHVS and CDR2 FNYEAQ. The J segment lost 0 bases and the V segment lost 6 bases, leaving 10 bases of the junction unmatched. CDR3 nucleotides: TGTGCCAGCAGTTCTCGGACAGGGCCGAGCTCCTACGAGCAGTACTTC. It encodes CASSSRTGPSSYEQYF.

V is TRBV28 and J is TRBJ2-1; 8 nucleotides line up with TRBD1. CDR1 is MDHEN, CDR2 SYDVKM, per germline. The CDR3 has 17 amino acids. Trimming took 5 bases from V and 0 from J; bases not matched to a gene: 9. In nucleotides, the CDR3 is TGTGCCAGCAGTCCCGGGACAGGCGCTAGCTCCTACAATGAGCAGTTCTTC. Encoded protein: CASSPGTGASSYNEQFF.

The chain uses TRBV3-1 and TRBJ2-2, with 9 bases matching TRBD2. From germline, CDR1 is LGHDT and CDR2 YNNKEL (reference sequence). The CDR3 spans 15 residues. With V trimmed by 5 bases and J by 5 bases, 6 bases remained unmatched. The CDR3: CASSTPGLATGELFF. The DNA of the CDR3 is TGTGCCAGCAGCACTCCGGGACTAGCAACCGGGGAGCTGTTTTTT.

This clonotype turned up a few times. For the CDR3, the DNA is TGTGCCAGCAGACCTCCGGGACTAGCGGGTACCGGGGAGCTGTTTTTT. This sequence encodes CASRPPGLAGTGELFF. This chain joins TRBV28 and TRBJ2-2; 12 bases match TRBD2. J gave up 5 bases and V 6 bases, and 7 bases lay outside the gene matches. The CDR3 has 16 residues. Germline CDR1 and CDR2: MDHEN and SYDVKM.

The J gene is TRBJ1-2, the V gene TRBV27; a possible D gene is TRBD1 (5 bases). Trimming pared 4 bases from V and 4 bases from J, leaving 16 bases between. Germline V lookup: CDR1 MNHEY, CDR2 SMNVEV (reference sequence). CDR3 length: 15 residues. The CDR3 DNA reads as TGTGCCAGCAGTTCGACGGCGGGGGGGATCTATGGCTACACCTTC. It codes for CASSSTAGGIYGYTF.

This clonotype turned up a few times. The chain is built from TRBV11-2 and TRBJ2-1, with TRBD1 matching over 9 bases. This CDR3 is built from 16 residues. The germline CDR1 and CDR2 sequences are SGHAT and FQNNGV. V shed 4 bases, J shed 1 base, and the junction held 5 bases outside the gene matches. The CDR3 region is CASSSYRGRSYNEQFF. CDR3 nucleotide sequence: TGTGCCAGCAGCTCATACAGGGGGCGTTCCTACAATGAGCAGTTCTTC.

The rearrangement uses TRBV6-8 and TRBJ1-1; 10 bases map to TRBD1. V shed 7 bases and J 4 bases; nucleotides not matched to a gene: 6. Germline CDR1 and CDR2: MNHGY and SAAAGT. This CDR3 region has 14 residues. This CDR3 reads CASNDRGLGTEAFF. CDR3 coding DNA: TGTGCCAGCAACGACAGGGGGCTGGGCACTGAAGCTTTCTTT.

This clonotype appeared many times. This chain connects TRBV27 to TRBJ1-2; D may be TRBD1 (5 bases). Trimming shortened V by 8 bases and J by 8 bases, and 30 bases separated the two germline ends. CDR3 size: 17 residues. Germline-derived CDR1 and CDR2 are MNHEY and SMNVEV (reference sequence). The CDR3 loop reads CASAFTGTRGPETGYTF. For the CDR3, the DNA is TGTGCCAGCGCCTTTACGGGGACGCGGGGACCCGAGACGGGCTACACCTTC.

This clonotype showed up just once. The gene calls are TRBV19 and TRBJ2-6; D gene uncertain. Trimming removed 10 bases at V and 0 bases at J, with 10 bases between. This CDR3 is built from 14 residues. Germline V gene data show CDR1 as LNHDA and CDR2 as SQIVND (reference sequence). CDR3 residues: CATEWGSGANVLTF. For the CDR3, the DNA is TGTGCCACCGAGTGGGGCTCTGGGGCCAACGTCCTGACTTTC.

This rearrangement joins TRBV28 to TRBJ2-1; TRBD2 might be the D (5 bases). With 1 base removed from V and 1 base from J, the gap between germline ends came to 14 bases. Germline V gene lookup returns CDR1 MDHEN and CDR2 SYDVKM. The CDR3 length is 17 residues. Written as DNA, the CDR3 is TGTGCCAGCAGTTTATTCGAGGGCAGCTGGTCCTACAATGAGCAGTTCTTC. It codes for CASSLFEGSWSYNEQFF.

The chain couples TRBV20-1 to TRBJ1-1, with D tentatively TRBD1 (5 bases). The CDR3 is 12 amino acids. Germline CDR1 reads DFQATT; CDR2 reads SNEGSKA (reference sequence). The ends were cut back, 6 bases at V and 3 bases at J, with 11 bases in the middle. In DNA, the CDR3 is TGCAGTGCCGCAGGAGGGGACACTGAAGCTTTCTTT. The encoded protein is CSAAGGDTEAFF.

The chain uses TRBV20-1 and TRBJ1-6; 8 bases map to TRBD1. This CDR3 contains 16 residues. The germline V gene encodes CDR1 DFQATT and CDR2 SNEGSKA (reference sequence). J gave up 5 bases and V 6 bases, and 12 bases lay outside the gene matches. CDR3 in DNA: TGCAGTGCCCGGACATCCGACAGGGGAAATAATTCACCCCTCCACTTT. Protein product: CSARTSDRGNNSPLHF.

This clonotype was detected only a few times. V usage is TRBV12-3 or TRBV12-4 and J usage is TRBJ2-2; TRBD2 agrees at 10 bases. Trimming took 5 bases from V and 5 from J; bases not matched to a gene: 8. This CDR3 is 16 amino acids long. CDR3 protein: CASSSWLAGVTGELFF. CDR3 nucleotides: TGTGCCAGCAGTAGCTGGCTAGCGGGGGTGACCGGGGAGCTGTTTTTT.

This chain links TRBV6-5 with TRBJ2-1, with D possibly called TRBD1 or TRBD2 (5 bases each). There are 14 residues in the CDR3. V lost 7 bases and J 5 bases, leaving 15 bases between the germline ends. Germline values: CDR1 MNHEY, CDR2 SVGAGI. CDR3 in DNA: TGTGCCAGCACTAACAGGACTGGCGACAATGAGCAGTTCTTC. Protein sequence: CASTNRTGDNEQFF.

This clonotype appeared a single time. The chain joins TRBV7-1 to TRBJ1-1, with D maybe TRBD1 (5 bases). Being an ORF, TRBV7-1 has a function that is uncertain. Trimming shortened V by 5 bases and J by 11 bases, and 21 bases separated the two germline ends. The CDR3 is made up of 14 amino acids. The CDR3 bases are TGTGCCAGCAGCCCAACCGGGGCTGATTTCGGGGCTTTCTTT. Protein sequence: CASSPTGADFGAFF.